This TCR beta chain derives from a study of blood T cell repertoires in COVID-19. Sequencing was performed with immunoSEQ multiplex PCR; in TCRdb, only in-frame clones are kept and a portion is missing. The table has about 350,000 clones, about 90% seen once. V was clipped by 1 base and J by 1 base; unmatched bases: 2. Germline CDR1 and CDR2: SGHVS and FNYEAQ. The CDR3 has 15 residues. This chain uses TRBV7-6 with TRBJ1-1; 8 bases agree with TRBD1. The sequence was collected from a woman between 25 and 40 years old who had recovered from COVID-19. Sequences were obtained from PBMCs or T cells enriched from blood (not recorded which). CDR3 in DNA: TGTGCCAGCAGCTTAGAAGGACAGGGGAACACTGAAGCTTTCTTT. Amino acids: CASSLEGQGNTEAFF.